Below are 19 T cell receptor beta chains sequenced from a single sample in a study of CD8 T cells in ankylosing spondylitis. Study-level findings and limits: One TCR beta motif, made up of about 8 highly homologous variants, appeared characteristic of ankylosing spondylitis blood.

TCRdb re-called the 5' RACE reads with MiXCR, one entry per CDR3 protein. The sample shows a few hundred thousand distinct CDR3 sequences, around 24% of them seen only once. What these receptors recognize is not known. The specimen sequenced was blood, either unsorted or a sorted T cell fraction (not recorded which). These receptors all come from a male donor with ankylosing spondylitis.

This chain connects TRBV7-8 to TRBJ1-5; 8 bases match TRBD1. V gave up 3 bases and J gave up 4 bases; unmatched junction bases: 5. From germline, CDR1 is SGHVS and CDR2 FQNEAQ. CDR3 length: 15 amino acids. The CDR3 sequence: CASSLQGARNQPQHF. CDR3 coding DNA: TGTGCCAGCAGCTTGCAGGGGGCTCGAAATCAGCCCCAGCATTTT.

V usage is TRBV28 and J usage is TRBJ2-7; possibly TRBD1 for D (6 bases). Trimming pared 11 bases from V and 0 bases from J, leaving 14 bases between. The V gene's germline CDR1 is MDHEN and CDR2 SYDVKM. CDR3 length: 13 amino acids. The CDR3 region is CAGKDRSSYEQYF. CDR3 DNA sequence: TGTGCCGGCAAAGACAGGAGCTCCTACGAGCAGTACTTC.

This clonotype was observed a handful of times. The rearrangement joins TRBV7-7 to TRBJ2-3; 8 bases are a match to TRBD2. The CDR3 runs 14 residues. Germline CDR1 is SSHAT and CDR2 is FNYEAQ (reference sequence). Germline trimming cut 1 base from V and 9 bases from J; bases unmatched to any gene: 6. CDR3 DNA: TGTGCCAGCAGCTTAGACGAGCGGGAGTCAACGCAGTATTTT. It is translated as CASSLDERESTQYF.

This rearrangement joins TRBV5-6 to TRBJ1-4, with TRBD1 matching over 7 bases. Germline V CDR1 and CDR2: SGHDT, YYEEEE. The CDR3 extends over 15 amino acids. The J segment lost 2 bases and the V segment lost 3 bases, leaving 4 bases of the junction unmatched. CDR3 nucleotide sequence: TGTGCCAGCAGCTCCTGGGACAGCACTAATGAAAAACTGTTTTTT. It translates to CASSSWDSTNEKLFF.

This clonotype appeared a few times. V and J are TRBV25-1 and TRBJ2-3; D ambiguous. Trimming shortened V by 1 base and J by 4 bases, and 6 bases separated the two germline ends. This CDR3 contains 13 residues. CDR1 and CDR2 from the germline V gene are MGHDK and SYGVNS. The CDR3 here is CASSEWVADTQYF. As DNA, the CDR3 is TGTGCCAGCAGTGAATGGGTCGCAGATACGCAGTATTTT.

This clonotype has only a few counts. The J gene is TRBJ2-5, the V gene TRBV5-1, with D maybe TRBD2 (6 bases). The V gene lost 0 bases and the J gene lost 7 bases, with 16 bases spanning the gap. The CDR3 extends over 15 amino acids. From germline, CDR1 is SGHRS and CDR2 YFSETQ. The CDR3 region has the DNA TGCGCCAGCAGCTTGGAAGGCGGGGCCCAGCGGACCCAGTACTTC. It translates to CASSLEGGAQRTQYF.

The rearrangement joins TRBV7-9 to TRBJ2-7, with TRBD1 matching 8 bases. With 9 bases clipped from V and 5 bases from J, the junction kept 12 bases outside the gene matches. The CDR3 spans 14 residues. Germline lookup yields CDR1 SEHNR and CDR2 FQNEAQ (reference sequence). The CDR3 protein is CASSHAGGLHEQYF. The CDR3 DNA sequence: TGTGCCAGTAGCCACGCAGGGGGCCTACACGAGCAGTACTTC.

This clonotype has at least ten counts. The chain links TRBV5-6 to TRBJ2-5; D might be TRBD1 (6 bases). V lost 3 bases and J 3 bases, leaving 15 bases between the germline ends. Germline CDR1 SGHDT, CDR2 YYEEEE. CDR3 size: 15 residues. CDR3 bases: TGTGCCAGCAGCTCTGGGGGCCCTGGTGAAGAGACCCAGTACTTC. Translation: CASSSGGPGEETQYF.

In this sample, this clonotype turned up a few times. The chain is built from TRBV29-1 and TRBJ2-1; tentatively, D is TRBD1 or TRBD2 (5 bases each). CDR1 SQVTM and CDR2 ANQGSEA come from the germline V gene. This CDR3 region has 14 residues. Trimming removed 6 bases from V and 3 bases from J, with 15 bases in between. This CDR3 reads CSVGTYGGYNEQFF. The CDR3 DNA sequence: TGCAGCGTCGGGACGTATGGAGGCTACAATGAGCAGTTCTTC.

The chain recombines TRBV5-6 with TRBJ2-3; 9 bases line up with TRBD2. The CDR3 length is 16 residues. With V trimmed by 4 bases and J by 2 bases, 8 bases remained unmatched. Germline V gives CDR1 SGHDT, CDR2 YYEEEE. The DNA of the CDR3 is TGTGCCAGCAGCAAAATAGCGGGAGCTTACACAGATACGCAGTATTTT. Translating it yields CASSKIAGAYTDTQYF.

The sample holds a few counts of this clonotype. This chain joins TRBV12-3 or TRBV12-4 and TRBJ1-5, with TRBD1 identical over 8 bases. CDR3 size: 15 residues. Losses at the gene ends were 6 bases for V and 4 bases for J; bases not matched to a gene: 8. The CDR3 nucleotides read TGTGCCAGCAGAGCGCCGGGGACAGGTAATCAGCCCCAGCATTTT. Protein: CASRAPGTGNQPQHF.

The chain couples TRBV7-2 to TRBJ2-7; a possible D gene is TRBD2 (5 bases). Germline values: CDR1 SGHTA, CDR2 FQGNSA. The germline V and J ends were trimmed by 2 bases and 3 bases, with 14 bases remaining between them. This CDR3 is built from 15 residues. The CDR3 spells CASSLRPGNLYEQYF. CDR3 bases: TGTGCCAGCAGCTTAAGACCGGGGAATCTCTACGAGCAGTACTTC. Full variable domain (remainder filled in from reference TRBV7-2 and TRBJ2-7): GAGVSQSPSNKVTEKGKDVELRCDPISGHTALYWYRQSLGQGLEFLIYFQGNSAPDKSGLPSDRFSAERTGGSVSTLTIQRTQQEDSAVYLCASSLRPGNLYEQYFGPGTRLTVT.

The sample holds a few counts of this clonotype. The chain recombines TRBV6-5 with TRBJ2-5; D not certain. V was pared by 2 bases and J by 5 bases, with 12 bases between. The CDR3 runs 14 residues. Germline CDR1 is MNHEY and CDR2 is SVGAGI. The CDR3, as DNA: TGTGCCAGCAGTTACGGGCCGCGCAGGGAGACCCAGTACTTC. Protein product: CASSYGPRRETQYF.

The rearrangement joins TRBV29-1 to TRBJ2-1; D gene unclear. The germline V gene encodes CDR1 SQVTM and CDR2 ANQGSEA. V was pared by 5 bases and J by 3 bases, with 11 bases between. This CDR3 region has 13 residues. CDR3 DNA sequence: TGCAGCGTTCCCGTCGGATACTACAATGAGCAGTTCTTC. This translates into CSVPVGYYNEQFF.

This clonotype occurred a few times. The chain is built from TRBV12-3 or TRBV12-4 and TRBJ1-5; perhaps TRBD1 as D (6 bases). The CDR3 consists of 15 residues. V dropped 4 bases and J dropped 2 bases, with 12 bases sitting between them. This CDR3 reads CASSWDPGGNQPQHF. The CDR3 region has the DNA TGTGCCAGCAGTTGGGACCCAGGGGGCAATCAGCCCCAGCATTTT.

V gene TRBV28 combines with J gene TRBJ1-3; 7 bases align to TRBD1. The V and J ends lost 5 bases and 5 bases, in that order; junction bases with no gene match: 12. Germline-derived CDR1 and CDR2 are MDHEN and SYDVKM. This CDR3 contains 16 residues. The DNA of the CDR3 is TGTGCCAGCAGTCCCCCGAGACAGGGACAGAGAAACACCATATATTTT. It yields the protein CASSPPRQGQRNTIYF.

This clonotype was seen only a few times. The chain recombines TRBV30 with TRBJ1-1; D is undetermined. V lost 3 bases and J 4 bases, leaving 15 bases between the germline ends. The CDR3 extends over 14 amino acids. The germline V gene encodes CDR1 GTSNPN and CDR2 SVGIG (reference sequence). This CDR3 is CAWSPGPRGTEAFF. CDR3 bases: TGTGCCTGGAGCCCCGGACCCCGGGGCACTGAAGCTTTCTTT.

V usage is TRBV7-3 and J usage is TRBJ2-2; D is possibly TRBD2 (6 bases). Germline lookup yields CDR1 SGHTA and CDR2 FQGTGA. Deletions cut 6 bases from V and 2 bases from J, with 13 bases between. The CDR3 consists of 15 residues. CDR3 in DNA: TGTGCCAGCAGGTTATTAGCGGCTAACACCGGGGAGCTGTTTTTT. Translation: CASRLLAANTGELFF.

This clonotype was seen repeatedly, ten times or more. V gene TRBV3-1 combines with J gene TRBJ1-5, with unresolved D. Trimming pared 3 bases from V and 0 bases from J, leaving 9 bases between. Per germline, CDR1 LGHDT and CDR2 YNNKEL (reference sequence). The length of the CDR3 is 15 residues. CDR3 region: CASSHSQTSNQPQHF. In DNA form, the CDR3 reads TGTGCCAGCAGCCACAGTCAGACTAGCAATCAGCCCCAGCATTTT.